These 32 T cell receptor beta chains came from one sample sequenced in a study of blood T cell repertoires in COVID-19. Libraries were prepared by immunoSEQ multiplex PCR; TCRdb keeps only in-frame clonotypes and omits some of them. Of a few hundred thousand clones listed, about 88% are singletons. Material for sequencing was PBMCs or T cells enriched from blood (not recorded which). All receptors derive from a woman aged 18 to 35 who had been exposed to COVID-19.

This clone was picked up a small number of times. CDR3 in amino acids: CASISTGYNSPLHF. The CDR3 nucleotides read TGTGCCAGCATCTCTACAGGGTATAATTCACCCCTCCACTTT. The V call is TRBV28, the J call TRBJ1-6, with TRBD1 as a possible D gene (6 bases). The CDR3 spans 14 residues. V lost 7 bases, J lost 4 bases, and 11 bases lay in between. Germline CDR1 MDHEN, CDR2 SYDVKM.

The rearrangement joins TRBV10-2 to TRBJ1-6, with D maybe TRBD1 (5 bases). CDR3 length: 18 amino acids. Germline V lookup: CDR1 WSHSY, CDR2 SAAADI. V was pared by 8 bases and J by 0 bases, with 20 bases between. Written as DNA, the CDR3 is TGCGCCAGCTCCCGGGGGACGGTCGGGAGCTCCTATAATTCACCCCTCCACTTT. It codes for CASSRGTVGSSYNSPLHF.

The V gene is TRBV7-6, the J gene TRBJ2-1; tentatively, D is TRBD2 (6 bases). Germline values: CDR1 SGHVS, CDR2 FNYEAQ. The CDR3 totals 15 residues. Trimming took off 5 bases at V and 9 bases at J, with 20 bases between the two ends. Here the CDR3 DNA reads TGTGCCAGCAGCCGGAGCGGGCCCCCGGTGGGTGAGCAGTTCTTC. Residues: CASSRSGPPVGEQFF.

This clone was seen just once. This rearrangement joins TRBV28 to TRBJ2-5, with TRBD2 matching over 8 bases. The CDR3 extends over 14 amino acids. The germline V gene encodes CDR1 MDHEN and CDR2 SYDVKM. The V segment lost 6 bases and the J segment 4 bases; nucleotides outside the gene matches: 7. CDR3 coding DNA: TGTGCCAGCAGCCCGGGGGGGGTGGGAGAGACCCAGTACTTC. Protein product: CASSPGGVGETQYF.

This rearrangement joins TRBV7-3 to TRBJ2-7, with 8 nucleotides matching TRBD2. CDR3 size: 15 residues. From germline, CDR1 is SGHTA and CDR2 FQGTGA. Germline trimming cut 5 bases from V and 1 base from J; bases unmatched to any gene: 7. CDR3 sequence (DNA): TGTGCCAGCAGCCCGGGACTAGTTGGGTCCTACGAGCAGTACTTC. The encoded protein is CASSPGLVGSYEQYF.

The gene calls are TRBV7-8 and TRBJ1-2; 7 bases are shared with TRBD1. With 5 bases clipped from V and 3 bases from J, the junction kept 3 bases outside the gene matches. Germline values: CDR1 SGHVS, CDR2 FQNEAQ. CDR3 size: 13 residues. The CDR3 DNA follows: TGTGCCAGCAGCGTGGGACAGTACTATGGCTACACCTTC. Translation gives CASSVGQYYGYTF.

A single count supports this clone. This CDR3 reads CASSLGQGETQYF. The DNA of the CDR3 is TGTGCCAGCAGCTTGGGGCAGGGAGAGACCCAGTACTTC. The chain carries TRBV5-4 and TRBJ2-5; D might be TRBD1 (5 bases). The CDR3 loop spans 13 amino acids. CDR1 and CDR2 (germline): SGHNT, YYREEE (reference sequence). The germline V and J ends were trimmed by 0 bases and 4 bases, with 7 bases remaining between them.

The chain joins TRBV6-6 to TRBJ2-1; 10 bases agree with TRBD2. Germline assignment: CDR1 MNHNY and CDR2 SVGAGI (reference sequence). This CDR3 contains 14 residues. V gave up 10 bases and J gave up 7 bases; unmatched junction bases: 10. The CDR3 is CATWGTSDRNEQFF. As DNA, the CDR3 is TGTGCCACGTGGGGGACTAGCGATCGGAATGAGCAGTTCTTC.

This sequence joins TRBV28 and TRBJ2-1; tentative D call: TRBD1 (6 bases). The V gene's germline CDR1 is MDHEN and CDR2 SYDVKM. Trimming pared 4 bases from V and 4 bases from J, leaving 8 bases between. The CDR3 is 13 amino acids. CDR3 in amino acids: CASSSDRYNEQFF. The CDR3 nucleotides read TGTGCCAGCAGTTCCGACAGGTACAATGAGCAGTTCTTC. The full variable domain, its missing parts supplied by reference TRBV28 and TRBJ2-1, is DVKVTQSSRYLVKRTGEKVFLECVQDMDHENMFWYRQDPGLGLRLIYFSYDVKMKEKGDIPEGYSVSREKKERFSLILESASTNQTSMYLCASSSDRYNEQFFGPGTRLTVL.

The chain couples TRBV11-2 to TRBJ1-2; no reliable D call. Germline values: CDR1 SGHAT, CDR2 FQNNGV. This CDR3 is 15 amino acids long. V lost 5 bases to trimming and J lost 4 bases, with 17 bases between them. CDR3 coding DNA: TGTGCCAGCAGCCGCGAGGAGGGCCCCCTCTATGGCTACACCTTC. Its translation is CASSREEGPLYGYTF.

The chain links TRBV6-2 or TRBV6-3 to TRBJ1-2, with a tentative D call TRBD1 (6 bases). CDR3 length: 13 amino acids. Per the germline V gene, CDR1 is MNHEY and CDR2 is SVGEGT. The V gene lost 4 bases and the J gene lost 4 bases, with 10 bases spanning the gap. CDR3 DNA: TGTGCCAGCAGTTGGGGACAAAGCTATGGCTACACCTTC. Translation gives CASSWGQSYGYTF.

This chain joins TRBV18 and TRBJ1-2; D unresolved. Looked up from germline, CDR1 is KGHSH and CDR2 is LQKENI. This CDR3 spans 11 amino acids. The ends were cut back, 6 bases at V and 8 bases at J, with 10 bases in the middle. The CDR3 DNA follows: TGTGCCAGCTCTCGGGAGAAGGGCTACACCTTC. Translating it yields CASSREKGYTF.

The rearrangement joins TRBV7-9 to TRBJ1-2, with TRBD1 as a possible D gene (6 bases). Per the germline V gene, CDR1 is SEHNR and CDR2 is FQNEAQ (reference sequence). This CDR3 is 14 amino acids long. Trimming pared 4 bases from V and 3 bases from J, leaving 12 bases between. The CDR3 nucleotides are TGTGCCAGCAGCTCCAAGACAGGCTACTATGGCTACACCTTC. It translates to CASSSKTGYYGYTF.

This chain uses TRBV7-2 with TRBJ1-2, with D unclear. CDR3 length equals 14 residues. V lost 1 base and J lost 8, with 14 bases in between. Germline V lookup: CDR1 SGHTA, CDR2 FQGNSA. The CDR3 here is CASSLVREARGYTF. In DNA, the CDR3 is TGTGCCAGCAGCTTAGTACGGGAAGCCAGGGGCTACACCTTC. Based on the CDR3 plus reference TRBV7-2 and TRBJ1-2, the full variable domain is GAGVSQSPSNKVTEKGKDVELRCDPISGHTALYWYRQSLGQGLEFLIYFQGNSAPDKSGLPSDRFSAERTGGSVSTLTIQRTQQEDSAVYLCASSLVREARGYTFGSGTRLTVV.

The V gene is TRBV19, the J gene TRBJ2-1; 9 positions match TRBD2. The germline V gene encodes CDR1 LNHDA and CDR2 SQIVND (reference sequence). This CDR3 comprises 16 residues. J gave up 2 bases and V 3 bases, and 5 bases lay outside the gene matches. CDR3: CASSISGGRAYNEQFF. The CDR3 DNA follows: TGTGCCAGTAGTATTTCGGGCGGGAGGGCCTACAATGAGCAGTTCTTC.

The rearrangement uses TRBV9 and TRBJ1-1; possibly TRBD1 for D (6 bases). With 4 bases removed from V and 0 bases from J, the gap between germline ends came to 16 bases. This CDR3 has 16 amino acids. Germline loops: CDR1 SGDLS, CDR2 YYNGEE. The CDR3 coding sequence is TGTGCCAGCAGCCCGAGGACAGCATTCATGAACACTGAAGCTTTCTTT. Amino acids: CASSPRTAFMNTEAFF.

The rearrangement uses TRBV18 and TRBJ2-1; TRBD2 is a possible D gene (5 bases). The germline V and J ends were trimmed by 0 bases and 0 bases, with 12 bases remaining between them. CDR1 KGHSH and CDR2 LQKENI come from the germline V gene. CDR3 size: 17 residues. CDR3 nucleotides: TGTGCCAGCTCACCACCGAGTAGGACTCACTCCTACAATGAGCAGTTCTTC. Translated, it gives CASSPPSRTHSYNEQFF.

The chain joins TRBV5-1 to TRBJ2-5; 8 bases map to TRBD1. CDR3 length equals 16 residues. CDR1 SGHRS and CDR2 YFSETQ come from the germline V gene. V shed 4 bases, J shed 0 bases, and the junction held 8 bases outside the gene matches. The CDR3 region is CASSPGGDRYQETQYF. The CDR3 region has the DNA TGCGCCAGCAGCCCAGGCGGGGACAGGTACCAAGAGACCCAGTACTTC. Drawing the rest from reference TRBV5-1 and TRBJ2-5, the complete variable domain is KAGVTQTPRYLIKTRGQQVTLSCSPISGHRSVSWYQQTPGQGLQFLFEYFSETQRNKGNFPGRFSGRQFSNSRSEMNVSTLELGDSALYLCASSPGGDRYQETQYFGPGTRLLVL.

V is TRBV27 and J is TRBJ2-2; 9 bases agree with TRBD2. This CDR3 region has 16 residues. Germline V gene lookup returns CDR1 MNHEY and CDR2 SMNVEV (reference sequence). Unmatched junction bases numbered 10, after V lost 5 bases and J lost 6 bases. The CDR3 DNA sequence: TGTGCCAGCAGTCTCCTTTTGGCGGGGGGGCCCGGGGAGCTGTTTTTT. This encodes CASSLLLAGGPGELFF.

The chain links TRBV27 to TRBJ2-7, with 8 nucleotides matching TRBD2. CDR3 length equals 13 residues. Germline V gene data show CDR1 as MNHEY and CDR2 as SMNVEV (reference sequence). V was pared by 5 bases and J by 6 bases, with 6 bases of the junction left unmatched. Here the CDR3 DNA reads TGTGCCAGCAGTCCCCGGGGGGGCGGCGAGCAGTACTTC. As protein: CASSPRGGGEQYF.

The chain couples TRBV14 to TRBJ1-1; weak D call: TRBD1 (6 bases). V was clipped by 4 bases and J by 6 bases, with 9 bases between them. Germline values: CDR1 SGHDN, CDR2 FVKESK. CDR3 size: 12 residues. The CDR3 coding sequence is TGTGCCAGCAGCCCACAGGGCCCTGAAGCTTTCTTT. Amino acids: CASSPQGPEAFF.

This clone was seen a few times. The chain uses TRBV28 and TRBJ1-2; D uncertain. The CDR3 length is 12 residues. The V gene lost 6 bases and the J gene lost 0 bases, with 5 bases spanning the gap. From germline, CDR1 is MDHEN and CDR2 SYDVKM. This CDR3 is CASRTPNYGYTF. CDR3 nucleotides: TGTGCCAGCAGGACACCTAACTATGGCTACACCTTC.

This chain links TRBV7-6 with TRBJ2-6; TRBD1 matches 7 bases. Germline assignment: CDR1 SGHVS and CDR2 FNYEAQ. The CDR3 loop spans 18 amino acids. After removal of 5 bases from V and 0 bases from J, the junction contained 10 bases not matched to a gene. CDR3 sequence: CASSPQGSSSSGANVLTF. Here the CDR3 DNA reads TGTGCCAGCAGCCCACAGGGGTCTTCTAGCTCTGGGGCCAACGTCCTGACTTTC.

The chain joins TRBV11-2 to TRBJ1-1, with 7 nucleotides matching TRBD1. The V and J ends lost 5 bases and 2 bases, in that order; junction bases with no gene match: 5. Germline V gives CDR1 SGHAT, CDR2 FQNNGV. The CDR3 totals 14 residues. The DNA of the CDR3 is TGTGCCAGCAGCCCGGGACAGCTAAACACTGAAGCTTTCTTT. This sequence encodes CASSPGQLNTEAFF.

The chain joins TRBV2 to TRBJ1-4; D perhaps matches TRBD1 (5 bases). V gave up 3 bases and J gave up 6 bases, with 14 bases separating them. This CDR3 contains 15 residues. Germline lookup yields CDR1 SNHLY and CDR2 FYNNEI. The DNA for the CDR3 is TGTGCCAGCAGTGATATAGTGGGGCCCGATGAAAAACTGTTTTTT. Translated, it gives CASSDIVGPDEKLFF.

The chain recombines TRBV27 with TRBJ2-2; 16 bases align to TRBD2. The CDR3 has 18 amino acids. From germline, CDR1 is MNHEY and CDR2 SMNVEV (reference sequence). Germline trimming cut 6 bases from V and 7 bases from J; bases unmatched to any gene: 11. The CDR3 coding sequence is TGTGCCAGCAGCCTAAGGGGACTAGCGGGAGGGCCGAACGGGGAGCTGTTTTTT. It specifies CASSLRGLAGGPNGELFF.

Details on this clone: Relative to the germline gene, one junction end is altered; a read error may explain this. The chain couples TRBV5-6 to TRBJ1-4; maybe TRBD1 (5 bases). The CDR3 has 14 residues. Per the germline V gene, CDR1 is SGHDT and CDR2 is YYEEEE. This CDR3 is CASSLVTVDEKLFF. CDR3 nucleotide sequence: TGTGCCAGCAGCTTGGTGACAGTGGATGAGAAACTGTTTTTT.

CDR3 DNA: TGTGCCAGCAGTCCGGGGGGCGGAGGCTACGAGCAGTACTTC. It encodes CASSPGGGGYEQYF. The genes are TRBV27 and TRBJ2-7, with D possibly matching TRBD2 (7 bases). Germline CDR1 MNHEY, CDR2 SMNVEV (reference sequence). The CDR3 runs 14 residues. Trimming cost V 5 bases and J 3 bases, with 14 bases left between them.

This clone was seen once. The V call is TRBV3-1 (or the pseudogene TRBV3-2), the J call TRBJ2-3; TRBD2 agrees at 13 bases. CDR3 size: 17 residues. With V trimmed by 4 bases and J by 11 bases, 15 bases remained unmatched. Germline CDR1 LGHDT, CDR2 YNNKEL (reference sequence). CDR3 sequence reads: CASSPPPGLAGYWGQYF. The CDR3, as DNA: TGTGCCAGCAGCCCACCGCCGGGACTAGCGGGGTATTGGGGGCAGTATTTT.

CDR3 loop: CASSYFGQGNTGELFF. As DNA, the CDR3 is TGTGCCAGCAGTTACTTCGGACAGGGGAACACCGGGGAGCTGTTTTTT. The chain employs TRBV6-5 and TRBJ2-2; the match to TRBD1 covers 8 bases. The ends lost 1 base at V and 1 base at J; junction bases unmatched: 2. The CDR3 is made up of 16 amino acids. The V gene's germline CDR1 is MNHEY and CDR2 SVGAGI.

The V call is TRBV6-2 or TRBV6-3, the J call TRBJ1-1; 8 nucleotides agree with TRBD1. Germline loops: CDR1 MNHEY, CDR2 SVGEGT. V was pared by 3 bases and J by 1 base, with 13 bases of the junction left unmatched. CDR3 size: 18 residues. The chain's CDR3 is CASSYTKDGDRRNTEAFF. Here the CDR3 DNA reads TGTGCCAGCAGTTATACGAAGGATGGGGACAGGAGGAACACTGAAGCTTTCTTT.

The chain joins TRBV20-1 to TRBJ2-7; 9 nucleotides line up with TRBD1. This CDR3 is built from 15 residues. Germline CDR1 reads DFQATT; CDR2 reads SNEGSKA (reference sequence). V lost 3 bases, J lost 2 bases, and 8 bases stayed unmatched. CDR3 in DNA: TGCAGTGCTAGTAGAGCGGGACAGGGCCCCTACGAGCAGTACTTC. Residues: CSASRAGQGPYEQYF.